The 12 T cell receptor beta chains below were found in one sample sequenced in a study. TCRdb fed the 5' RACE reads into MiXCR, producing one record per CDR3 protein. There are about 6,000 distinct CDR3 sequences in the sample; nearly 60% occur only once, and about 12% lies in the top ten. Sample: naive CD4+ T cells sorted from blood. Subset: naive CD4+ T cells, CD4+CD45RA+CD25-. Receptors were obtained from a female donor with breast cancer.

The chain recombines TRBV7-2 with TRBJ2-3; TRBD1 aligns across 11 bases. Germline CDR1 reads SGHTA; CDR2 reads FQGNSA. The CDR3 covers 16 residues. V lost 5 bases to trimming and J lost 3 bases; unmatched junction nucleotides: 7. The CDR3 loop is CASSMGTGGRTDTQYF. CDR3 coding DNA: TGTGCCAGCAGCATGGGGACAGGGGGGCGGACAGATACGCAGTATTTT.

The chain has TRBV18 and TRBJ2-2; no clear D. Germline-derived CDR1 and CDR2 are KGHSH and LQKENI. The CDR3 is 18 amino acids. The V end lost 8 bases, the J end lost 4 bases, and 26 bases lay between the germline ends. The CDR3 loop is CASSQELIGGSGTGELFF. For the CDR3, the DNA is TGTGCCAGCAGCCAAGAATTGATTGGCGGTTCAGGCACCGGGGAGCTGTTTTTT.

Here the CDR3 reads CSARWDAGPYEQYF. The CDR3 DNA follows: TGCAGTGCTAGGTGGGACGCAGGGCCCTACGAGCAGTACTTC. J is TRBJ2-7 and V is TRBV20-1; D assignment may be TRBD1 or TRBD2 (5 bases each). Germline CDR1 DFQATT, CDR2 SNEGSKA (reference sequence). Trimming took off 3 bases at V and 2 bases at J, with 14 bases between the two ends. This CDR3 comprises 14 residues.

The table lists this clonotype with a count of one. The CDR3 region is CSARNRALRETQYF. CDR3 DNA sequence: TGCAGTGCTAGAAACAGGGCTCTCCGAGAGACCCAGTACTTC. The gene calls are TRBV20-1 and TRBJ2-5; D is perhaps TRBD1 (6 bases). Germline lookup yields CDR1 DFQATT and CDR2 SNEGSKA (reference sequence). The CDR3 is made up of 14 amino acids. V dropped 2 bases and J dropped 4 bases, with 14 bases sitting between them.

This clonotype was recorded only once. The chain recombines TRBV7-2 with TRBJ2-3; D is possibly TRBD2 (5 bases). Trimming shortened V by 5 bases and J by 1 base, and 7 bases separated the two germline ends. The CDR3 spans 13 residues. Germline V lookup: CDR1 SGHTA, CDR2 FQGNSA. The CDR3, as DNA: TGTGCCAGCAGCGCCGGGGGCACAGATACGCAGTATTTT. Translation gives CASSAGGTDTQYF.

The J gene is TRBJ2-1, the V gene TRBV12-3 or TRBV12-4; D not certain. V gave up 3 bases and J gave up 14 bases, with 11 bases separating them. The CDR3 is made up of 11 amino acids. CDR3 DNA sequence: TGTGCCAGCAGTTTGTCCCAGCTGGAGTTCTTC. Translating gives CASSLSQLEFF.

This clonotype occurred a few times. The chain uses TRBV30 and TRBJ2-6; no firm D call. The germline V gene has CDR1 GTSNPN and CDR2 SVGIG (reference sequence). V dropped 3 bases and J dropped 4 bases, with 7 bases sitting between them. The CDR3 covers 13 residues. CDR3 bases: TGTGCCTGGAGGGTCGTGGGGGCCAACGTCCTGACTTTC. It specifies CAWRVVGANVLTF.

This clonotype was detected only once. One junction end disagrees with the germline gene, perhaps due to a read error. The chain carries TRBV19 and TRBJ2-4; D may be TRBD1 (5 bases). This CDR3 region has 18 residues. Germline assignment: CDR1 LNHDA and CDR2 SQIVND (reference sequence). CDR3 loop: CASSMRESPATAKNTQYF. The CDR3 nucleotides are TGTGCCAGTAGTATGAGAGAGAGCCCGGCGACAGCCAAAAACACTCAGTACTTC.

This sequence joins TRBV7-2 and TRBJ2-7; no definite D call. Trimming removed 0 bases at V and 7 bases at J, with 16 bases between. This CDR3 comprises 15 residues. Germline assignment: CDR1 SGHTA and CDR2 FQGNSA. The DNA for the CDR3 is TGTGCCAGCAGCTTAGCCCCCGGACCCGCTCGGGAGCAGTACTTC. As protein: CASSLAPGPAREQYF.

This clonotype was detected a few times. The rearrangement uses TRBV6-5 and TRBJ2-3; D ambiguous. Looked up from germline, CDR1 is MNHEY and CDR2 is SVGAGI. V gave up 0 bases and J gave up 5 bases, with 15 bases separating them. The CDR3 contains 16 residues. Here the CDR3 DNA reads TGTGCCAGCAGTTACTCTACTCGAGTGGCCCGAGATACGCAGTATTTT. Amino acid sequence: CASSYSTRVARDTQYF.

The gene calls are TRBV20-1 and TRBJ1-2; TRBD1 aligns across 7 bases. The CDR3 totals 12 residues. The ends lost 5 bases at V and 2 bases at J; junction bases unmatched: 2. Germline values: CDR1 DFQATT, CDR2 SNEGSKA (reference sequence). CDR3 protein: CSALDRNYGYTF. The CDR3, as DNA: TGCAGTGCTTTGGACAGGAACTATGGCTACACCTTC.

The V and J genes are TRBV6-2 or TRBV6-3 and TRBJ1-2; D is possibly TRBD1 (6 bases). Per germline, CDR1 MNHEY and CDR2 SVGEGT. The CDR3 is 13 amino acids. With 7 bases removed from V and 3 bases from J, the gap between germline ends came to 12 bases. This CDR3 is CASKRAGDYGYTF. In DNA form, the CDR3 reads TGTGCCAGCAAACGAGCAGGGGACTATGGCTACACCTTC.